The 22 T cell receptor beta chains below come from one sample, sequenced in a study of chemoradiotherapy in HPV16-positive cancers. Measured with immunoSEQ multiplex PCR; TCRdb has only the in-frame clones, and not every one. The sample contains some 27,000 clones, just over 90% of which appear only once. The source was blood, collected from a patient who underwent chemoradiotherapy. The receptors were gathered from a human donor with HPV-associated anogenital cancer.

The chain uses TRBV7-9 and TRBJ2-3; D gene ambiguous. The germline CDR1 and CDR2 sequences are SEHNR and FQNEAQ (reference sequence). The CDR3 covers 13 residues. V shed 6 bases and J shed 2 bases, with 9 bases lying between them. CDR3 loop: CASRPRNTDTQYF. Written as DNA, the CDR3 is TGTGCCAGCAGGCCGCGGAACACAGATACGCAGTATTTT. The full variable domain, its missing parts supplied by reference TRBV7-9 and TRBJ2-3, is DTGVSQNPRHKITKRGQNVTFRCDPISEHNRLYWYRQTLGQGPEFLTYFQNEAQLEKSRLLSDRFSAERPKGSFSTLEIQRTEQGDSAMYLCASRPRNTDTQYFGPGTRLTVL.

The genes are TRBV7-2 and TRBJ2-1; 15 bases align to TRBD2. Germline V lookup: CDR1 SGHTA, CDR2 FQGNSA. J gave up 12 bases and V 3 bases, and 6 bases lay outside the gene matches. This CDR3 spans 15 amino acids. The CDR3 nucleotides are TGTGCCAGCAGCTTGGGGACTAGCGGGGGGCTCGGGCAGTTCTTC. Translation gives CASSLGTSGGLGQFF.

This chain links TRBV2 with TRBJ2-1, with D possibly TRBD2 on 5 matching bases. Germline lookup yields CDR1 SNHLY and CDR2 FYNNEI. This CDR3 is 14 amino acids long. Trimming left V 7 bases short and J 9 bases short, with 19 bases between. The CDR3 is CASIPTRTSGEQFF. DNA for the CDR3: TGTGCCAGCATCCCCACGAGGACTTCCGGTGAGCAGTTCTTC.

In nucleotides, the CDR3 is TGTGCCAGCAGCTTAGCAAATTCTGAAGCTTTCTTT. It yields the protein CASSLANSEAFF. This rearrangement joins TRBV5-5 to TRBJ1-1; unclear D gene. V was trimmed by 2 bases and J by 6 bases, leaving 8 bases between them. Germline assignment: CDR1 SGHKS and CDR2 YYEKEE (reference sequence). The CDR3 extends over 12 amino acids.

This clone appeared once. This sequence joins TRBV4-3 and TRBJ2-5; possible D gene TRBD2, 5 bases. Per the germline V gene, CDR1 is LGHNA and CDR2 is YSLEER. Trimming cost V 5 bases and J 4 bases, with 11 bases left between them. CDR3 length: 13 amino acids. The CDR3 bases are TGCGCCAGCAGCACAAGCGAGGGAGAGACCCAGTACTTC. This sequence encodes CASSTSEGETQYF.

This chain uses TRBV7-2 with TRBJ2-2; 9 nucleotides agree with TRBD2. The CDR3 spans 19 residues. V lost 0 bases, J lost 1 base, and 9 bases stayed unmatched. CDR1 is SGHTA, CDR2 FQGNSA, per germline. This chain's CDR3 is CASSLAAVAGVRNTGELFF. Written as DNA, the CDR3 is TGTGCCAGCAGCTTAGCGGCGGTAGCGGGAGTTCGGAACACCGGGGAGCTGTTTTTT.

This clone occurred a few times. This chain links TRBV6-4 with TRBJ1-5, with 8 bases identical to TRBD1. This CDR3 contains 14 residues. The germline V gene encodes CDR1 MRHNA and CDR2 SNTAGT. The ends lost 4 bases at V and 6 bases at J; junction bases unmatched: 5. The CDR3 nucleotides are TGTGCCAGCAGTGTCGACAGGGGACTTCAGCCCCAGCATTTT. Encoded protein: CASSVDRGLQPQHF.

The rearrangement uses TRBV18 and TRBJ2-1, with D possibly TRBD1 on 5 matching bases. Germline assignment: CDR1 KGHSH and CDR2 LQKENI. This CDR3 comprises 12 residues. Trimming removed 1 base at V and 8 bases at J, with 6 bases between. Here the CDR3 reads CASSPRGDEQFF. The CDR3 region has the DNA TGTGCCAGCTCACCACGGGGCGATGAGCAGTTCTTC. The full variable domain, its missing parts supplied by reference TRBV18 and TRBJ2-1, is NAGVMQNPRHLVRRRGQEARLRCSPMKGHSHVYWYRQLPEEGLKFMVYLQKENIIDESGMPKERFSAEFPKEGPSILRIQQVVRGDSAAYFCASSPRGDEQFFGPGTRLTVL.

J is TRBJ1-5 and V is TRBV6-5; D is possibly TRBD1 (5 bases). Germline CDR1 MNHEY, CDR2 SVGAGI. V shed 2 bases and J shed 0 bases, with 8 bases lying between them. This CDR3 spans 15 amino acids. The CDR3 reads CASSYDGGSNQPQHF. DNA of the CDR3: TGTGCCAGCAGTTACGATGGGGGTAGCAATCAGCCCCAGCATTTT.

The chain is built from TRBV9 and TRBJ2-2, with D uncertain. Germline V gene lookup returns CDR1 SGDLS and CDR2 YYNGEE. The CDR3 is 16 amino acids. With 4 bases removed from V and 0 bases from J, the gap between germline ends came to 13 bases. The CDR3 DNA reads TGTGCCAGCAGCAAAGGCACAAACCCGAACACCGGGGAGCTGTTTTTT. Its protein product is CASSKGTNPNTGELFF. The full variable domain, with the rest looked up from reference TRBV9 and TRBJ2-2, is DSGVTQTPKHLITATGQRVTLRCSPRSGDLSVYWYQQSLDQGLQFLIQYYNGEERAKGNILERFSAQQFPDLHSELNLSSLELGDSALYFCASSKGTNPNTGELFFGEGSRLTVL.

The V call is TRBV18, the J call TRBJ2-2, with unresolved D. The germline CDR1 and CDR2 sequences are KGHSH and LQKENI. With 0 bases removed from V and 2 bases from J, the gap between germline ends came to 7 bases. This CDR3 comprises 15 residues. CDR3 nucleotides: TGTGCCAGCTCACCACCGTCAGTTAACACCGGGGAGCTGTTTTTT. Translating it yields CASSPPSVNTGELFF.

The chain links TRBV27 to TRBJ2-5; D uncertain. The CDR3 contains 11 residues. Between the trimmed V and J ends, which lost 4 bases and 3 bases, there was a span of 3 bases. The V gene's germline CDR1 is MNHEY and CDR2 SMNVEV (reference sequence). CDR3 DNA sequence: TGTGCCAGCAGTTACGAAGAGACCCAGTACTTC. This encodes CASSYEETQYF.

This rearrangement joins TRBV5-8 to TRBJ2-1, with 13 bases matching TRBD2. V shed 4 bases and J 9 bases; nucleotides not matched to a gene: 7. Per germline, CDR1 SGHTS and CDR2 YDEGEE. The CDR3 totals 15 residues. The CDR3 here is CASSVRLAGGVEQFF. The CDR3 nucleotides read TGTGCCAGCAGCGTCCGACTAGCGGGAGGAGTTGAGCAGTTCTTC.

This chain links TRBV27 with TRBJ2-2; 9 nucleotides agree with TRBD1. This CDR3 spans 16 amino acids. With V trimmed by 3 bases and J by 2 bases, 4 bases remained unmatched. CDR1 and CDR2 from the germline V gene are MNHEY and SMNVEV (reference sequence). The CDR3 DNA reads TGTGCCAGCAGTTTCCGGGACAGGGTCAACACCGGGGAGCTGTTTTTT. Residues: CASSFRDRVNTGELFF.

The V call is TRBV5-1, the J call TRBJ2-3, with 9 nucleotides matching TRBD2. Germline CDR1 is SGHRS and CDR2 is YFSETQ. The CDR3 extends over 16 amino acids. V was clipped by 1 base and J by 2 bases; unmatched bases: 5. The CDR3 DNA sequence: TGCGCCAGCAGCTTGAGCCTAGCGGGAACCACAGATACGCAGTATTTT. Its protein is CASSLSLAGTTDTQYF.

In DNA form, the CDR3 reads TGCGCCAGCAGCTTGGACCCCGGACTAGCGGGAGAGCAGTTCTTC. Protein product: CASSLDPGLAGEQFF. This chain uses TRBV5-1 with TRBJ2-1; 12 nucleotides line up with TRBD2. Germline CDR1 is SGHRS and CDR2 is YFSETQ. The ends lost 0 bases at V and 10 bases at J; junction bases unmatched: 5. CDR3 length equals 15 residues.

The rearrangement uses TRBV15 and TRBJ2-7; D perhaps matches TRBD1 (7 bases). The V end was cut by 1 base, the J end by 0 bases, with 10 bases between. This CDR3 has 15 amino acids. Germline CDR1 reads LNHNV; CDR2 reads YYDKDF (reference sequence). CDR3 amino acids: CATSRGGDSSYEQYF. The CDR3 DNA reads TGTGCCACCAGCAGAGGGGGGGACAGCTCCTACGAGCAGTACTTC.

V usage is TRBV27 and J usage is TRBJ2-1; 14 bases fit TRBD2. V lost 2 bases to trimming and J lost 7 bases; unmatched junction nucleotides: 1. This CDR3 spans 15 amino acids. The germline CDR1 and CDR2 sequences are MNHEY and SMNVEV (reference sequence). DNA of the CDR3: TGTGCCAGCAGTTTAGGGACTAGCGGGAGAAATGAGCAGTTCTTC. Its translation is CASSLGTSGRNEQFF.

The chain carries TRBV28 and TRBJ2-1; D may correspond to TRBD1 or TRBD2 (6 bases each). The V and J ends lost 5 bases and 7 bases respectively, with 18 bases between them. This CDR3 is built from 15 residues. Per the germline V gene, CDR1 is MDHEN and CDR2 is SYDVKM. This CDR3 reads CASSLARQGRNEQFF. CDR3 sequence (DNA): TGTGCCAGCAGTCTCGCCCGGCAGGGGAGGAATGAGCAGTTCTTC. The full variable domain, rest sourced from reference TRBV28 and TRBJ2-1, is DVKVTQSSRYLVKRTGEKVFLECVQDMDHENMFWYRQDPGLGLRLIYFSYDVKMKEKGDIPEGYSVSREKKERFSLILESASTNQTSMYLCASSLARQGRNEQFFGPGTRLTVL.

V is TRBV19 and J is TRBJ1-2; TRBD1 matches at 7 bases. The CDR3 loop spans 15 amino acids. V gave up 6 bases and J gave up 4 bases; unmatched junction bases: 11. The germline gives CDR1 LNHDA, CDR2 SQIVND (reference sequence). The CDR3 sequence is CASSVMTGHIYGYTF. Written as DNA, the CDR3 is TGTGCCAGTAGCGTGATGACAGGGCACATCTATGGCTACACCTTC.

This rearrangement joins TRBV19 to TRBJ2-5; no firm D call. Germline loops: CDR1 LNHDA, CDR2 SQIVND (reference sequence). This CDR3 is built from 14 residues. Trimming stripped 8 bases from V and 2 bases from J, with 15 bases between. The CDR3 reads CASRVNRVQETQYF. CDR3 DNA: TGTGCCAGTCGGGTGAACCGGGTGCAAGAGACCCAGTACTTC. Combining the CDR3 with reference TRBV19 and TRBJ2-5 gives the whole variable domain DGGITQSPKYLFRKEGQNVTLSCEQNLNHDAMYWYRQDPGQGLRLIYYSQIVNDFQKGDIAEGYSVSREKKESFPLTVTSAQKNPTAFYLCASRVNRVQETQYFGPGTRLLVL.

The chain uses TRBV14 and TRBJ2-1, with TRBD2 identical over 10 bases. Germline values: CDR1 SGHDN, CDR2 FVKESK. The CDR3 has 16 residues. J lost 2 bases, V lost 1 base, and 2 bases had no gene match. The CDR3 DNA sequence: TGTGCCAGCAGCCAAGGGACTAGCGGCCCCTACAATGAGCAGTTCTTC. Protein: CASSQGTSGPYNEQFF. Looking up the rest from reference TRBV14 and TRBJ2-1 gives the full variable domain: EAGVTQFPSHSVIEKGQTVTLRCDPISGHDNLYWYRRVMGKEIKFLLHFVKESKQDESGMPNNRFLAERTGGTYSTLKVQPAELEDSGVYFCASSQGTSGPYNEQFFGPGTRLTVL.